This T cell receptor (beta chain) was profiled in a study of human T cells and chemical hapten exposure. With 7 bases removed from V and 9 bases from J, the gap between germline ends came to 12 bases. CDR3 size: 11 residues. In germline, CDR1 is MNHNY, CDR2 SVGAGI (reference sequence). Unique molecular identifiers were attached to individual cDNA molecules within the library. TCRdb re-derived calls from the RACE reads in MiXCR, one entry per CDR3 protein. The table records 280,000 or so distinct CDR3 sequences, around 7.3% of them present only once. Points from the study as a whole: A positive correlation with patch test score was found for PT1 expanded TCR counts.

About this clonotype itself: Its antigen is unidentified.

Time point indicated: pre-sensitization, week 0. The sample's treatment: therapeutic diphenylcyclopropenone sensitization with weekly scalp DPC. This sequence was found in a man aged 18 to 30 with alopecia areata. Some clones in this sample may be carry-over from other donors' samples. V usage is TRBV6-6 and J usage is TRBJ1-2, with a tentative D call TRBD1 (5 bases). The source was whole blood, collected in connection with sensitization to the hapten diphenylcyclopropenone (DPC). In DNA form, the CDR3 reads TGTGCCAGCATTGGTGGGGCAAGCTACACCTTC. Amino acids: CASIGGASYTF.